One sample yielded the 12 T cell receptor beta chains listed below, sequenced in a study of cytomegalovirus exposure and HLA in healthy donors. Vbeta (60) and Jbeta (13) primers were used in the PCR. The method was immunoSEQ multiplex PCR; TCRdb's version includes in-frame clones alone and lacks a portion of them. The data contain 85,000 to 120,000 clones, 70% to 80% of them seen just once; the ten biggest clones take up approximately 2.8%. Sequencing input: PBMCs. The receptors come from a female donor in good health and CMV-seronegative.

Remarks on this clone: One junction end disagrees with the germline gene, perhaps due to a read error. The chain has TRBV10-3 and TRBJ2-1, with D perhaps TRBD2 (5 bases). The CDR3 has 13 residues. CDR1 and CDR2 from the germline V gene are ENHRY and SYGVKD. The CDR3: CAISESSRGKLVF. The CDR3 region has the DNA TGTGCCATCAGTGAGTCCAGCCGGGGTAAGTTGGTCTTC.

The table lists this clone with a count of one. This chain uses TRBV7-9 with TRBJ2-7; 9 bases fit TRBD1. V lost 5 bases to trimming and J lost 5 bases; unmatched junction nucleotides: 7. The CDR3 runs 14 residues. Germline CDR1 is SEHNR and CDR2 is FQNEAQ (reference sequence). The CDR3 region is CASSIVGTGNEQYF. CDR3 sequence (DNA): TGTGCCAGCAGCATCGTCGGGACAGGGAACGAGCAGTACTTC.

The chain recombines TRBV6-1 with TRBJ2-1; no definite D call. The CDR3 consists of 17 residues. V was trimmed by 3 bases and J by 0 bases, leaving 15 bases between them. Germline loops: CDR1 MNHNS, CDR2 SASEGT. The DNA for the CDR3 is TGTGCCAGCAGTGAGAATAGGCGTGGCGGCTCCTACAATGAGCAGTTCTTC. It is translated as CASSENRRGGSYNEQFF.

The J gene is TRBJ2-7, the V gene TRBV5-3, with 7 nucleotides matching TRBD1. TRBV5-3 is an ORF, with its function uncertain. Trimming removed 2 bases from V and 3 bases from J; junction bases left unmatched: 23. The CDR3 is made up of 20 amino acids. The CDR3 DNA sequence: TGTGCCAGAAGCTTAAACAGGGGACGGGACGCAGCTTATCTCCTCTACGAGCAGTACTTC. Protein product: CARSLNRGRDAAYLLYEQYF.

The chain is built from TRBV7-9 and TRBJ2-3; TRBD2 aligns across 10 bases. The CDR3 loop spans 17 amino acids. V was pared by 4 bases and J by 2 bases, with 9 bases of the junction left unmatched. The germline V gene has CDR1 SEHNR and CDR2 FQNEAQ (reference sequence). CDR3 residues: CASSSSGLAAPTDTQYF. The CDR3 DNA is TGTGCCAGCAGCTCTTCCGGACTAGCGGCCCCCACAGATACGCAGTATTTT. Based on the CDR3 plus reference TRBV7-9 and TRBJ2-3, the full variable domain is DTGVSQNPRHKITKRGQNVTFRCDPISEHNRLYWYRQTLGQGPEFLTYFQNEAQLEKSRLLSDRFSAERPKGSFSTLEIQRTEQGDSAMYLCASSSSGLAAPTDTQYFGPGTRLTVL.

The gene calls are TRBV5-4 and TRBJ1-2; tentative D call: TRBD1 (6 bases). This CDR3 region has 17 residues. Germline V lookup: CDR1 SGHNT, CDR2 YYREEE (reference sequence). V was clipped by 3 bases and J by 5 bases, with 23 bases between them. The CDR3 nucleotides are TGTGCCAGCAGCTCCCTTTGGCCGGGGGGCTCGGGATATGGCTACACCTTC. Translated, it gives CASSSLWPGGSGYGYTF.

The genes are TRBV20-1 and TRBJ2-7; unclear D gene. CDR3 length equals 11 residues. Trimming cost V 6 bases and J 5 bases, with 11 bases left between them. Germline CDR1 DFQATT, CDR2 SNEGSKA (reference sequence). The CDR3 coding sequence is TGCAGTGCCCCCCTCGTCCACGAGCAGTACTTC. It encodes CSAPLVHEQYF.

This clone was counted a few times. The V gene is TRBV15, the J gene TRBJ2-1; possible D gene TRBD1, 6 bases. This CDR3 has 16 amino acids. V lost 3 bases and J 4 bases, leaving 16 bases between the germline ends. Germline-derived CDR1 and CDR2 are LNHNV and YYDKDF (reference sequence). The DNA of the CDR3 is TGTGCCACCAGCAGCCTAACAGGGCAGCTTTACAATGAGCAGTTCTTC. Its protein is CATSSLTGQLYNEQFF.

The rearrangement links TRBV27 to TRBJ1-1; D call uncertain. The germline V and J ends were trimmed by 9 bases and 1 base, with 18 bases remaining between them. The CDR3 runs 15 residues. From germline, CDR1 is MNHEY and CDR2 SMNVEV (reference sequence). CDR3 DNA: TGTGCCAGTCCCGGGTATGGCGGCTGGAACACTGAAGCTTTCTTT. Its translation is CASPGYGGWNTEAFF.

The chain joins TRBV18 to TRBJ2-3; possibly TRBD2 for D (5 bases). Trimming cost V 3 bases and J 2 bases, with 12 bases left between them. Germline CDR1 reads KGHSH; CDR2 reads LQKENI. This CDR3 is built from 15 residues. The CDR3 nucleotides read TGTGCCAGCTCACCCCTGGGGAGTACCACAGATACGCAGTATTTT. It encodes CASSPLGSTTDTQYF.

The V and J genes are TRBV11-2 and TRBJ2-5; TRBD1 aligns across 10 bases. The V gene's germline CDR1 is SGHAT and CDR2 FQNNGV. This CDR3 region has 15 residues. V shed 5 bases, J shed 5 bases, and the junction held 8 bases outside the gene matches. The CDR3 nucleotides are TGTGCCAGCAGCCAGAGGACAGGGGGTGGGGAGACCCAGTACTTC. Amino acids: CASSQRTGGGETQYF.

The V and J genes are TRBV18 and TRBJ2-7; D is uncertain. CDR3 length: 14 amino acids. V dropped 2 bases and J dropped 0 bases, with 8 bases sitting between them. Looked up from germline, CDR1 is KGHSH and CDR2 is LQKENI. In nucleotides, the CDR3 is TGTGCCAGCTCACCAGCACAAAACTCCTACGAGCAGTACTTC. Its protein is CASSPAQNSYEQYF.